Listed here are 13 T cell receptor beta chains from one sample, sequenced in a study of T cell repertoires in cytomegalovirus infection. In TCRdb, the reads were re-called with MiXCR into one record per CDR3 protein. Of some 940,000 distinct CDR3 sequences detected, roughly 30% appear once; the ten largest clones hold more than 13%. Their target antigens are unknown. The sample was cultured CD8+ T cells from PBMCs, taken from culture after CMV antigen stimulation. All receptors come from a human donor in good health (CMV status not recorded). Some clones in this sample may be carry-over from other donors' samples.

This clonotype has more than one count but fewer than ten. This rearrangement joins TRBV12-3 or TRBV12-4 to TRBJ2-1; 9 positions match TRBD1. The CDR3 is 14 residues long. Germline trimming cut 1 base from V and 8 bases from J; bases unmatched to any gene: 3. In DNA, the CDR3 is TGTGCCAGCAGTTTAGGGACAGGGGTCTATGAGCAGTTCTTC. Encoded protein: CASSLGTGVYEQFF.

This clonotype was detected only a few times. This chain links TRBV19 with TRBJ2-5; TRBD1 matches 8 bases. Per germline, CDR1 LNHDA and CDR2 SQIVND (reference sequence). This CDR3 has 16 amino acids. The ends lost 3 bases at V and 1 base at J; junction bases unmatched: 7. The CDR3 here is CASSMGDRQRQETQYF. The CDR3 DNA reads TGTGCCAGTAGTATGGGGGACAGGCAACGCCAAGAGACCCAGTACTTC.

The chain recombines TRBV4-1 with TRBJ1-6, with 9 bases fitting TRBD1. V lost 2 bases and J lost 9; bases outside the gene matches: 8. CDR1 and CDR2 from the germline V gene are MGHRA and YSYEKL. The CDR3 has 16 residues. The CDR3 DNA reads as TGCGCCAGCAGCCAACCTTTGACAGGGGGTAGTTCACCCCTCCACTTT. It specifies CASSQPLTGGSSPLHF.

This clonotype was counted ten times or more. The chain has TRBV7-2 and TRBJ2-5; no firm D call. The CDR3 sequence is 13 residues long. Per germline, CDR1 SGHTA and CDR2 FQGNSA. V lost 5 bases and J lost 5, with 12 bases in between. Here the CDR3 DNA reads TGTGCCAGCAGCCTCGTGAAGGAGGAGACCCAGTACTTC. Protein product: CASSLVKEETQYF.

This clonotype was observed at least ten times. The chain is built from TRBV12-3 or TRBV12-4 and TRBJ1-1; no firm D call. V dropped 3 bases and J dropped 10 bases, with 18 bases sitting between them. CDR3 length equals 14 residues. CDR3 sequence (DNA): TGTGCCAGCAGTTTTCTTATCCACTCCTGGGGAGCTTTCTTT. Protein product: CASSFLIHSWGAFF.

This clonotype was picked up a small number of times. DNA of the CDR3: TGTGCCAGCAGCGTCTCCTATATCCGACAAACGAACACCGGGGAGCTGTTTTTT. The encoded protein is CASSVSYIRQTNTGELFF. The chain carries TRBV7-9 and TRBJ2-2; D remains unclear. CDR3 length: 18 amino acids. V dropped 5 bases and J dropped 0 bases, with 19 bases sitting between them. Germline CDR1 SEHNR, CDR2 FQNEAQ (reference sequence).

This clonotype was counted a few times. This sequence joins TRBV6-6 and TRBJ1-2; D possibly corresponds to TRBD1 (5 bases). V dropped 2 bases and J dropped 3 bases, with 34 bases sitting between them. CDR1 MNHNY and CDR2 SVGAGI come from the germline V gene (reference sequence). The CDR3 is 22 amino acids. The CDR3 bases are TGTGCCAGCAGTTACGCCCCAAGGGAGGGGCGGGCAGTACCTCCCCCGGACTATGGCTACACCTTC. Translating gives CASSYAPREGRAVPPPDYGYTF.

This chain uses TRBV9 with TRBJ1-6; TRBD1 is a possible D gene (5 bases). CDR1 and CDR2 from the germline V gene are SGDLS and YYNGEE. Trimming removed 4 bases at V and 9 bases at J, with 14 bases between. The CDR3 spans 14 residues. In DNA form, the CDR3 reads TGTGCCAGCAGCCCCTACGGGGGGGGTTCACCCCTCCACTTT. It codes for CASSPYGGGSPLHF.

With regard to this clonotype: Since a much larger clone is just one base distant, this may be a read error. The rearrangement links TRBV7-2 to TRBJ1-2; possibly TRBD1 for D (6 bases). Germline CDR1 reads SGHTA; CDR2 reads FQGNSA. The CDR3 loop spans 14 amino acids. CDR3 in amino acids: CARSFRRGGYGYTF. The CDR3 DNA reads as TGTGCCAGAAGCTTTCGGAGGGGGGGCTATGGCTACACCTTC.

Only one count was recorded for this clonotype. The V and J genes are TRBV6-1 and TRBJ2-5; the D call may be TRBD1 or TRBD2 (5 bases each). Trimming took 1 base from V and 5 from J, leaving 20 bases between them. CDR3 length: 17 residues. Germline values: CDR1 MNHNS, CDR2 SASEGT. CDR3 sequence (DNA): TGTGCCAGCAGTGAAGGGGAGTGGATTTTAAAGGGGGAGACCCAGTACTTC. This gives the protein CASSEGEWILKGETQYF.

This clonotype was picked up many times. V usage is TRBV7-8 and J usage is TRBJ2-2; a weak D match, TRBD2 (5 bases). Germline assignment: CDR1 SGHVS and CDR2 FQNEAQ. The CDR3 covers 16 residues. Trimming took off 5 bases at V and 1 base at J, with 14 bases between the two ends. DNA for the CDR3: TGTGCCAGCAGCCCCGACCCCCGGGGGAACACCGGGGAGCTGTTTTTT. This gives the protein CASSPDPRGNTGELFF. Full variable domain (missing parts from reference TRBV7-8 and TRBJ2-2): GAGVSQSPRYKVAKRGQDVALRCDPISGHVSLFWYQQALGQGPEFLTYFQNEAQLDKSGLPSDRFFAERPEGSVSTLKIQRTQQEDSAVYLCASSPDPRGNTGELFFGEGSRLTVL.

The rearrangement uses TRBV6-1 and TRBJ1-6; TRBD1 matches at 9 bases. Germline V CDR1 and CDR2: MNHNS, SASEGT. The CDR3 totals 16 residues. Trimming at V came to 7 bases and at J to 4 bases, leaving 8 bases not matched to a gene. The chain's CDR3 is CASTLGQGFYNSPLHF. CDR3 DNA: TGTGCCAGCACTTTGGGACAGGGTTTTTATAATTCACCCCTCCACTTT.

This clonotype showed up many times. The J gene is TRBJ1-2, the V gene TRBV6-2 or TRBV6-3, with 9 bases fitting TRBD1. The trim removed 0 bases at V and 4 bases at J, leaving 15 bases unmatched. This CDR3 spans 19 amino acids. Germline CDR1 and CDR2: MNHEY and SVGEGT. CDR3 protein: CASSYSEAPTGGGGYGYTF. The CDR3 DNA sequence: TGTGCCAGCAGTTACTCGGAAGCGCCCACAGGGGGCGGCGGCTATGGCTACACCTTC.